The rows below give T cell receptor beta chains drawn from one sample of a study of T cell changes during pregnancy in multiple sclerosis. Sequencing used immunoSEQ multiplex PCR; TCRdb keeps in-frame clones, though not all of them. The sample lists about 40,000 clones, around 90% occurring once. The sequences come from CD8+ T cells from peripheral blood mononuclear cells, collected before pregnancy. The receptor source for this set is a female donor with multiple sclerosis, enrolled in a pregnancy study. Both conserved end residues are part of each CDR3. The D gene is left open where the match is weak. Where a row states a size, it is once, few, many or the class of an expanded clone; other rows omit it.

>TRBV7-9|-|TRBJ1-1|14|-
CASWSPPTNTEAFF
TGTGCCAGCTGGTCACCCCCAACAAACACTGAAGCTTTCTTT
>TRBV28|TRBD1|TRBJ1-2|13|-
CASSLTGGNGYTF
TGTGCCAGCAGCCTCACAGGGGGGAATGGCTACACCTTC
>TRBV5-5|-|TRBJ2-2|16|-
CASSLGIAANTGELFF
TGTGCCAGCAGCTTGGGAATAGCTGCAAACACCGGGGAGCTGTTTTTT
>TRBV15|-|TRBJ2-2|18|-
CATSRGMTRTGRIGELFF
TGTGCCACCAGCAGAGGAATGACTAGGACGGGACGGATAGGGGAGCTGTTTTTT
>TRBV28|-|TRBJ1-1|13|-
CASRIPGNTEAFF
TGTGCCAGCAGAATACCAGGGAACACTGAAGCTTTCTTT
>TRBV4-1|TRBD1|TRBJ2-7|18|-
CASSQEWDDRGIYYEQYF
TGCGCCAGCAGCCAAGAATGGGATGACAGGGGAATTTACTACGAGCAGTACTTC
>TRBV9|TRBD1|TRBJ2-7|15|-
CASSGDRDRGYEQYF
TGTGCCAGCAGCGGTGATCGGGACAGGGGCTACGAGCAGTACTTC
>TRBV2|TRBD2|TRBJ2-1|14|-
CASSAGLASNEQFF
TGTGCCAGCAGTGCGGGACTAGCGTCCAATGAGCAGTTCTTC
>TRBV11-2|-|TRBJ2-7|14|-
CASSFYGQSYEQYF
TGTGCCAGCAGCTTCTACGGACAAAGCTACGAGCAGTACTTC
>TRBV13|-|TRBJ1-1|14|-
CASSSGLQNTEAFF
TGTGCCAGCAGCTCGGGACTGCAGAACACTGAAGCTTTCTTT
>TRBV6-5|TRBD1|TRBJ1-2|14|-
CASSPGQGNYGYTF
TGTGCCAGCAGCCCGGGACAGGGGAACTATGGCTACACCTTC
>TRBV5-4|TRBD1|TRBJ2-3|17|-
CASSLDLGGQNTDTQYF
TGTGCCAGCAGCTTGGATCTTGGGGGACAGAACACAGATACGCAGTATTTT
>TRBV28|TRBD1|TRBJ2-1|16|-
CASNPSRTGVLNEQFF
TGTGCCAGCAACCCCTCCCGGACAGGGGTGTTAAATGAGCAGTTCTTC
>TRBV7-9|TRBD1|TRBJ2-1|16|-
CASSPKGAETYNEQFF
TGTGCCAGCAGCCCGAAGGGGGCAGAGACCTACAATGAGCAGTTCTTC
>TRBV2|TRBD2|TRBJ2-3|18|-
CASTRRLAGGGGTDTQYF
TGTGCCAGCACCCGCAGACTAGCGGGAGGCGGGGGCACAGATACGCAGTATTTT
>TRBV28|TRBD1|TRBJ2-1|15|-
CASSDGTGYYNEQFF
TGTGCCAGCAGTGATGGGACAGGGTACTACAATGAGCAGTTCTTC
>TRBV7-9|-|TRBJ1-4|14|once
CASSVNTGIEKLFF
TGTGCCAGCAGCGTGAACACAGGGATTGAAAAACTGTTTTTT
>TRBV7-9|-|TRBJ2-7|13|-
CASSSDTLYEQYF
TGTGCCAGCAGCTCCGACACTCTTTACGAGCAGTACTTC
>TRBV29-1|-|TRBJ1-1|16|-
CSVVGAGGRLNTEAFF
TGCAGCGTTGTGGGAGCGGGGGGGAGATTGAACACTGAAGCTTTCTTT
>TRBV19|TRBD2|TRBJ2-7|15|-
CASSITSGSSYEQYF
TGTGCCAGTAGTATTACTAGCGGGAGCTCCTACGAGCAGTACTTC
>TRBV19|TRBD2|TRBJ2-1|15|-
CASSIYGTRYNEQFF
TGTGCCAGTAGTATATATGGGACTAGATACAATGAGCAGTTCTTC
>TRBV19|TRBD2|TRBJ2-1|18|-
CASSLAGGPRGPYNEQFF
TGTGCCAGTAGCTTAGCGGGAGGGCCGAGGGGACCCTACAATGAGCAGTTCTTC
>TRBV7-3|-|TRBJ2-5|15|-
CASSPGEATSETQYF
TGTGCCAGCAGCCCGGGGGAGGCAACTTCGGAGACCCAGTACTTC
>TRBV5-1|TRBD1|TRBJ1-2|13|-
CASSMTGDYGYTF
TGCGCCAGCAGCATGACAGGGGACTATGGCTACACCTTC
>TRBV5-1|-|TRBJ2-7|14|-
CASSIQGALNEQYF
TGCGCCAGCAGCATACAGGGTGCTTTAAACGAGCAGTACTTC
>TRBV18|-|TRBJ1-3|16|-
CASSPPRSLSGNTIYF
TGTGCCAGCTCACCACCTAGAAGTCTCTCTGGAAACACCATATATTTT
>TRBV28|TRBD2|TRBJ2-1|15|-
CASSLRAGGLAEQFF
TGTGCCAGCAGTTTACGTGCGGGAGGGCTTGCTGAGCAGTTCTTC
>TRBV27|-|TRBJ2-1|16|-
CASSLNLGERANEQFF
TGTGCCAGCAGTTTAAATCTGGGGGAGCGGGCCAATGAGCAGTTCTTC
>TRBV19|TRBD1|TRBJ2-1|13|-
CASSIQGADEQFF
TGTGCCAGTAGTATTCAGGGGGCTGATGAGCAGTTCTTC
>TRBV7-6|TRBD2|TRBJ2-2|16|-
CASSPTSGRAAGELFF
TGTGCCAGCAGCCCGACTAGCGGGAGGGCCGCCGGGGAGCTGTTTTTT
>TRBV9|-|TRBJ1-2|10|-
CASSGPGYTF
TGTGCCAGCTCAGGGCCTGGCTACACCTTC
>TRBV6-5|-|TRBJ1-5|13|-
CASRSGDNQPQHF
TGTGCCAGCAGATCAGGGGACAATCAGCCCCAGCATTTT
>TRBV9|-|TRBJ2-1|14|-
CASSPRLGHNEQFF
TGTGCCAGCAGCCCAAGACTTGGTCACAATGAGCAGTTCTTC
>TRBV6-1|-|TRBJ1-5|14|-
CASRDQGGNQPQHF
TGTGCCAGCAGGGATCAAGGGGGCAATCAGCCCCAGCATTTT
>TRBV5-1|-|TRBJ1-1|12|-
CASSLAGIEAFF
TGCGCCAGCAGCTTGGCCGGGATTGAAGCTTTCTTT
>TRBV9|-|TRBJ1-3|16|-
CASSARPGSAGNTIYF
TGTGCCAGCAGCGCCCGTCCAGGATCGGCTGGAAACACCATATATTTT
>TRBV15|-|TRBJ1-5|13|-
CATSRETGQPQHF
TGTGCCACCAGCAGAGAGACGGGTCAGCCCCAGCATTTT
>TRBV15|TRBD2|TRBJ2-1|17|-
CAISAGGPGGSYNEQFF
TGTGCCATCTCAGCGGGAGGGCCCGGCGGCTCCTACAATGAGCAGTTCTTC
>TRBV7-9|-|TRBJ2-7|14|few
CASSQIGPSYEQYF
TGTGCCAGCAGCCAAATTGGGCCCTCCTACGAGCAGTACTTC
>TRBV27|-|TRBJ2-7|13|-
CASRRDLSYEQYF
TGTGCCAGCAGGCGCGACTTGTCCTACGAGCAGTACTTC
>TRBV7-2|-|TRBJ1-2|14|-
CASSLIQGDYGYTF
TGTGCCAGCAGCCTGATACAGGGAGACTATGGCTACACCTTC
>TRBV15|-|TRBJ2-7|15|-
CATSRGASMAYEQYF
TGTGCCACCAGCAGAGGGGCAAGCATGGCCTACGAGCAGTACTTC
>TRBV7-9|TRBD1|TRBJ2-3|18|-
CASSTTSRDRGFIDTQYF
TGTGCCAGCAGCACGACATCAAGGGACAGGGGATTCATAGATACGCAGTATTTT
>TRBV19|TRBD2|TRBJ2-2|15|-
CASSMAGRGTGELFF
TGTGCCAGTAGTATGGCCGGGAGGGGCACCGGGGAGCTGTTTTTT
>TRBV2|-|TRBJ1-5|18|once
CASSEKKAGRRSNQPQHF
TGTGCCAGCAGTGAAAAAAAGGCGGGCAGGCGAAGCAATCAGCCCCAGCATTTT
>TRBV7-8|-|TRBJ1-1|17|few
CASSLAQDWTANTEAFF
TGTGCCAGCAGCTTAGCGCAAGATTGGACAGCGAACACTGAAGCTTTCTTT
>TRBV6-4|-|TRBJ1-1|17|-
CASSDSERVHEKNEAFF
TGTGCCAGCAGTGACTCAGAGAGGGTACACGAAAAAAATGAAGCTTTCTTT
>TRBV5-6|TRBD1|TRBJ2-7|15|-
CASSLAWTGSYEQYF
TGTGCCAGCAGCTTGGCTTGGACAGGATCCTACGAGCAGTACTTC
>TRBV5-5|-|TRBJ1-1|12|-
CASSLTGTEAFF
TGTGCCAGCAGCTTGACGGGCACTGAAGCTTTCTTT
>TRBV5-5|-|TRBJ1-1|16|-
CASGGAGALMNTEAFF
TGTGCCAGCGGGGGGGCAGGGGCTTTAATGAACACTGAAGCTTTCTTT
>TRBV27|-|TRBJ2-7|14|-
CASSSPDRYYEQYF
TGTGCCAGCAGTTCCCCGGACAGATACTACGAGCAGTACTTC
>TRBV5-1|-|TRBJ1-1|14|few
CASSLEGRWSEAFF
TGCGCCAGCAGCTTGGAGGGGAGGTGGTCTGAAGCTTTCTTT